This TCR beta chain is drawn from a study of T cell changes during pregnancy in multiple sclerosis. Libraries were prepared by immunoSEQ multiplex PCR; TCRdb keeps only in-frame clonotypes and omits some of them. The sample contains 35,000 to 50,000 clones, about 88% of which appear only once. A single count supports this clone. This CDR3 comprises 16 residues. In germline, CDR1 is MNHNY, CDR2 SVGAGI (reference sequence). V lost 7 bases, J lost 0 bases, and 9 bases stayed unmatched. The J gene is TRBJ1-3, the V gene TRBV6-6, with 7 bases identical to TRBD1. This TCR was sampled from a female donor with multiple sclerosis, enrolled in a pregnancy study. This material consisted of CD4+ T cells from peripheral blood mononuclear cells, taken in the second trimester of pregnancy. This CDR3 is CASTYPGQRSGNTIYF. Written as DNA, the CDR3 is TGTGCCAGCACCTACCCGGGACAGCGCTCTGGAAACACCATATATTTT.